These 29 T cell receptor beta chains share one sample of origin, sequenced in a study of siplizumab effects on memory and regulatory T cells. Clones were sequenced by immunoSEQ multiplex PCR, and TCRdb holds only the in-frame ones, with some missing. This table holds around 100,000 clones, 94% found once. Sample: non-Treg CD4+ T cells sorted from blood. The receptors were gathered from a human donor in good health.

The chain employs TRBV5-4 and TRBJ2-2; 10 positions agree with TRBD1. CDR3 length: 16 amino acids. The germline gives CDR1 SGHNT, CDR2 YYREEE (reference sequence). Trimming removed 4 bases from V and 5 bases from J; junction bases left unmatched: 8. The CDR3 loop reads CASSPIGDRGTGELFF. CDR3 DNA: TGTGCCAGCAGCCCGATTGGGGACAGGGGTACCGGGGAGCTGTTTTTT.

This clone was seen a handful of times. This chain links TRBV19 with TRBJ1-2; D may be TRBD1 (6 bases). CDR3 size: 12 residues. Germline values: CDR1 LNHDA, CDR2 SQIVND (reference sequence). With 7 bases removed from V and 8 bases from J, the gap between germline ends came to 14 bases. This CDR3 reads CASNGGSPGYTF. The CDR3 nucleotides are TGTGCCAGTAATGGGGGCAGCCCAGGCTACACCTTC. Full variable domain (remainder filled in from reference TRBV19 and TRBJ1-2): DGGITQSPKYLFRKEGQNVTLSCEQNLNHDAMYWYRQDPGQGLRLIYYSQIVNDFQKGDIAEGYSVSREKKESFPLTVTSAQKNPTAFYLCASNGGSPGYTFGSGTRLTVV.

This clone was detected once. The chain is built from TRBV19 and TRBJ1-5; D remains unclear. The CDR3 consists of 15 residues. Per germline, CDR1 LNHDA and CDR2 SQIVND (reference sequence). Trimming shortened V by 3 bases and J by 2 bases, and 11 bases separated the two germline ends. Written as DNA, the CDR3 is TGTGCCAGTAGTATCTGGGGAGGAGGCAATCAGCCCCAGCATTTT. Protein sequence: CASSIWGGGNQPQHF. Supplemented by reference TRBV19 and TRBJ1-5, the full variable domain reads DGGITQSPKYLFRKEGQNVTLSCEQNLNHDAMYWYRQDPGQGLRLIYYSQIVNDFQKGDIAEGYSVSREKKESFPLTVTSAQKNPTAFYLCASSIWGGGNQPQHFGDGTRLSIL.

CDR3 residues: CASSPGGGGSSYEQYF. The CDR3 DNA sequence: TGTGCCAGCAGCCCCGGGGGGGGCGGGAGCTCCTACGAGCAGTACTTC. The chain is built from TRBV9 and TRBJ2-7, with 8 bases lining up with TRBD2. The V gene's germline CDR1 is SGDLS and CDR2 YYNGEE. There are 16 residues in the CDR3. The V gene end was trimmed by 4 bases and the J gene end by 0 bases; junction bases not matched to a gene: 9.

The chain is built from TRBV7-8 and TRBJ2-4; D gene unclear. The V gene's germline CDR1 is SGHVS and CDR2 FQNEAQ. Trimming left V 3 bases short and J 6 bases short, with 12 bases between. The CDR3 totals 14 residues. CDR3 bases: TGTGCCAGCAGCTTCTCTGCTGATGGAAACATTCAGTACTTC. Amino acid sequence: CASSFSADGNIQYF.

The CDR3 sequence: CASSLGTGNQPQHF. DNA of the CDR3: TGTGCCAGCAGTTTAGGGACAGGGAATCAGCCCCAGCATTTT. This chain joins TRBV2 and TRBJ1-5; TRBD1 agrees at 9 bases. This CDR3 is built from 14 residues. V was pared by 5 bases and J by 4 bases, with 3 bases of the junction left unmatched. Germline loops: CDR1 SNHLY, CDR2 FYNNEI. The variable domain in full, completed from reference TRBV2 and TRBJ1-5, reads EPEVTQTPSHQVTQMGQEVILRCVPISNHLYFYWYRQILGQKVEFLVSFYNNEISEKSEIFDDQFSVERPDGSNFTLKIRSTKLEDSAMYFCASSLGTGNQPQHFGDGTRLSIL.

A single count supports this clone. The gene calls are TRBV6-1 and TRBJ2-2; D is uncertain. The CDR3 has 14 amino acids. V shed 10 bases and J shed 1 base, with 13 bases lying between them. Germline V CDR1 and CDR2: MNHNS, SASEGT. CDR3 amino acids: CATPGPLNTGELFF. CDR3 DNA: TGTGCCACCCCCGGGCCACTGAACACCGGGGAGCTGTTTTTT.

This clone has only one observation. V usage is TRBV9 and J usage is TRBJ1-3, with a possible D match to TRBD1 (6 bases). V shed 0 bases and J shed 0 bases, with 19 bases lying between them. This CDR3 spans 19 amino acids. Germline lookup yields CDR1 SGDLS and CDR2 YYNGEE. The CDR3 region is CASSVGEKGVESSGNTIYF. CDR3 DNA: TGTGCCAGCAGCGTAGGAGAAAAGGGGGTGGAAAGCTCTGGAAACACCATATATTTT.

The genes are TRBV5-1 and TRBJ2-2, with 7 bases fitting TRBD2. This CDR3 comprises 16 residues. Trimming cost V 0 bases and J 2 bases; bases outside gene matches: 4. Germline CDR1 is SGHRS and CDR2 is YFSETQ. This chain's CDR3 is CASSLVASGNTGELFF. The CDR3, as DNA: TGCGCCAGCAGCTTGGTGGCTAGCGGTAACACCGGGGAGCTGTTTTTT.

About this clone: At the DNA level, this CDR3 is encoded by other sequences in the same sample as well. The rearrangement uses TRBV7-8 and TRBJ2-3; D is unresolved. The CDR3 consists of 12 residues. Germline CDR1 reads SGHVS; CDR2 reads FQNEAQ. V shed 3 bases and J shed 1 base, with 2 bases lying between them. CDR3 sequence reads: CASSLRTDTQYF. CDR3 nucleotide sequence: TGTGCCAGCAGCTTGCGCACAGATACGCAGTATTTT.

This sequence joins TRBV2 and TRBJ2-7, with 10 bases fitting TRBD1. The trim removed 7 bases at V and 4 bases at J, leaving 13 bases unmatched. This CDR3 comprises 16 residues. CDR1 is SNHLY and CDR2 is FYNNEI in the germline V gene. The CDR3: CASTRERQGAGYEQYF. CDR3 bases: TGTGCCAGCACCCGAGAACGACAGGGGGCGGGTTACGAGCAGTACTTC.

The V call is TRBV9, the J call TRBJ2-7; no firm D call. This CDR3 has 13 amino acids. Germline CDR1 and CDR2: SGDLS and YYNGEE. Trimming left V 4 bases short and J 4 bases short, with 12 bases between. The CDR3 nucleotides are TGTGCCAGCAGCCCCAGAATCGGGTACGAGCAGTACTTC. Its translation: CASSPRIGYEQYF.

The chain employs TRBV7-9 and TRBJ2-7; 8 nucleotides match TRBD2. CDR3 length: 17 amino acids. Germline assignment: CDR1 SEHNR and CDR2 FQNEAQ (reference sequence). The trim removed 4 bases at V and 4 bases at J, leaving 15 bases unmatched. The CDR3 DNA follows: TGTGCCAGCAGCTCAAGGACCAAAGCGGGAGTTAAGTACGAGCAGTACTTC. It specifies CASSSRTKAGVKYEQYF.

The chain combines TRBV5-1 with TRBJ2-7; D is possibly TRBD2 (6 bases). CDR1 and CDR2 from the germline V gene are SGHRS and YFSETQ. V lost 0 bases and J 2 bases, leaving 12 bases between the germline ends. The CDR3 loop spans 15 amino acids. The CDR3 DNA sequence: TGCGCCAGCAGCTTGGTTCCGACGGGGGCCTACGAGCAGTACTTC. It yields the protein CASSLVPTGAYEQYF.

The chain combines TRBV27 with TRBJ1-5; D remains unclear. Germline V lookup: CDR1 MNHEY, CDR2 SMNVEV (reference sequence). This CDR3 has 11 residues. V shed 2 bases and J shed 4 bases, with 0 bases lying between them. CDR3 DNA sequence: TGTGCCAGCAGTTTAAATCAGCCCCAGCATTTT. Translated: CASSLNQPQHF.

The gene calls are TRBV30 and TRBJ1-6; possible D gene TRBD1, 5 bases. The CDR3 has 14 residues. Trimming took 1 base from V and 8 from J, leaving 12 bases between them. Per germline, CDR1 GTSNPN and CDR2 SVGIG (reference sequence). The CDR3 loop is CAWSALTGYSPLHF. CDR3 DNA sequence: TGTGCCTGGAGTGCCCTCACAGGATATTCACCCCTCCACTTT.

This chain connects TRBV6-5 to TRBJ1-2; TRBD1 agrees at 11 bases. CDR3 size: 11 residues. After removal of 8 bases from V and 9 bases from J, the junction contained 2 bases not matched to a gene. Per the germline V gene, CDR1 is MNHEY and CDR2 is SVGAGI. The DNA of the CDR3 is TGTGCCAGCCGGGACAGGGGGAGCTACACCTTC. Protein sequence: CASRDRGSYTF.

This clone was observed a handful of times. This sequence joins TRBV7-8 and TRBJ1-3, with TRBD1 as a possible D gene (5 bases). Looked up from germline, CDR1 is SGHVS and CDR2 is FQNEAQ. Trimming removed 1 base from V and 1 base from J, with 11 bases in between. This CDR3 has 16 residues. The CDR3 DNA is TGTGCCAGCAGCTTAGGGATAGGGACTTCTGGAAACACCATATATTTT. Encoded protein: CASSLGIGTSGNTIYF.

CDR3 sequence reads: CASSLSRGTGANVLTF. CDR3 DNA: TGTGCCAGCAGCCTATCGCGGGGAACTGGGGCCAACGTCCTGACTTTC. This sequence joins TRBV5-4 and TRBJ2-6, with D possibly TRBD2 on 6 matching bases. Per the germline V gene, CDR1 is SGHNT and CDR2 is YYREEE (reference sequence). This CDR3 is 16 amino acids long. Trimming stripped 4 bases from V and 2 bases from J, with 13 bases between.

CDR3 in DNA: TGCGCCAGCAGCTTGGTGGCCAGGGGTGGCTACGAGCAGTACTTC. This translates into CASSLVARGGYEQYF. The chain uses TRBV5-1 and TRBJ2-7; TRBD1 might be the D (6 bases). V gave up 0 bases and J gave up 3 bases, with 13 bases separating them. This CDR3 region has 15 residues. The germline gives CDR1 SGHRS, CDR2 YFSETQ.

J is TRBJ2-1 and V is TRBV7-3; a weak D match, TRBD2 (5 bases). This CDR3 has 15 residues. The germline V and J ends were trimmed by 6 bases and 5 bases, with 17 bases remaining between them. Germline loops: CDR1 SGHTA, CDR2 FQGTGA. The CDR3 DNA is TGTGCCAGCAGTCTTTTGGGGAGCAGAGACAATGAGCAGTTCTTC. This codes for CASSLLGSRDNEQFF.

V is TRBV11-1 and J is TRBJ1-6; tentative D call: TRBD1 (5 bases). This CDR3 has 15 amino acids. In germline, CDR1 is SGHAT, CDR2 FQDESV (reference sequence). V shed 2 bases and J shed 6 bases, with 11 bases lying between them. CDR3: CASSLRGLSNSPLHF. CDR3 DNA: TGTGCCAGCAGCTTACGGGGGTTGAGTAATTCACCCCTCCACTTT.

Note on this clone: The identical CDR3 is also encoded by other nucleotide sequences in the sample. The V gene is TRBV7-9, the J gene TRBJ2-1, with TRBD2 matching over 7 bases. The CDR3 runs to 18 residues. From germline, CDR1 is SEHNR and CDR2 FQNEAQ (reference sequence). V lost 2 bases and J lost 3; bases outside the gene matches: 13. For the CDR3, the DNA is TGTGCCAGCAGCTTACCATTCCGGTTAGCGGGCCGCTACAATGAGCAGTTCTTC. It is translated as CASSLPFRLAGRYNEQFF.

DNA for the CDR3: TGTGCCAGCAGCCCAGACAGGGTGTACGATGGCTACACCTTC. Encoded protein: CASSPDRVYDGYTF. This rearrangement joins TRBV5-4 to TRBJ1-2; 7 bases are shared with TRBD1. The J segment lost 6 bases and the V segment lost 4 bases, leaving 9 bases of the junction unmatched. The CDR3 has 14 amino acids. CDR1 and CDR2 from the germline V gene are SGHNT and YYREEE (reference sequence).

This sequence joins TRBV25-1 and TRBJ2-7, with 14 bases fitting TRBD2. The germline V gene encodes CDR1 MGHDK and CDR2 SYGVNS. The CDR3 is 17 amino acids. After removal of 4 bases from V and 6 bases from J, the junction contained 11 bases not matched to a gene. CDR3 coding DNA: TGTGCCAGCAGTGCTTACCTCGGGACTAGCGGGAGTGCCGAGCAGTACTTC. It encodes CASSAYLGTSGSAEQYF.

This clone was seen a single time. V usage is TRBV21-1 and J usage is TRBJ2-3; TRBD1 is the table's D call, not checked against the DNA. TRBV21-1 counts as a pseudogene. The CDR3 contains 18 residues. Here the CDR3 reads CASSKEVRGRPFTDTQYF. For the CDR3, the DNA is TGTGCCAGCAGCAAAGAAGTTAGGGGTAGGCCCTTCACAGATACGCAGTATTTT.

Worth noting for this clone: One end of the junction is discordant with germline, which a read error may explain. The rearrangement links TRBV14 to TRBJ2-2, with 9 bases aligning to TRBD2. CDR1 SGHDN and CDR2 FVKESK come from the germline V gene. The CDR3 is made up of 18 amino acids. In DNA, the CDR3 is TGTGCCAGCAGCCAAGCCCTCGGACTAGCGTCGAACACCGAGGAGCTGTTTTTT. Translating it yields CASSQALGLASNTEELFF.

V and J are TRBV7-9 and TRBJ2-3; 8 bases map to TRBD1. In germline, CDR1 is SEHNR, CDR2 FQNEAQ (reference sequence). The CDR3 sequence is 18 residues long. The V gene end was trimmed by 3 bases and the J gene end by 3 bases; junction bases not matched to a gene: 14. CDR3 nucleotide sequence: TGTGCCAGCAGCTTTTCGAGAAAGACAGGGGATTTAACAGATACGCAGTATTTT. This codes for CASSFSRKTGDLTDTQYF.

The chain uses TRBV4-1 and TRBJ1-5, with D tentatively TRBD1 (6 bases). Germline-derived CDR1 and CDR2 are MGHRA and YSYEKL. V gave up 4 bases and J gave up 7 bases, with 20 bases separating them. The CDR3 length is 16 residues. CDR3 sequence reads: CASSLRAGGAKQPQHF. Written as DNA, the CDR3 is TGCGCCAGCAGCCTCAGGGCGGGGGGCGCGAAACAGCCCCAGCATTTT.